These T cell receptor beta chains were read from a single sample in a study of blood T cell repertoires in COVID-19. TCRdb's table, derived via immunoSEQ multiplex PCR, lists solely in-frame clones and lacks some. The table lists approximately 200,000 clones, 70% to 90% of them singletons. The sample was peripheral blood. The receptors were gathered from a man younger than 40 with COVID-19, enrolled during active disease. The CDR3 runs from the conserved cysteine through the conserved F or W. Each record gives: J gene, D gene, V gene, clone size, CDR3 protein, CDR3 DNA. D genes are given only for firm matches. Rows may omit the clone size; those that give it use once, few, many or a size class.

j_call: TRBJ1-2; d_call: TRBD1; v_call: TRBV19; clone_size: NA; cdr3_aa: CASSMTGSTYGYTF; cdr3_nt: TGTGCCAGTAGTATGACAGGGAGTACGTATGGCTACACCTTC
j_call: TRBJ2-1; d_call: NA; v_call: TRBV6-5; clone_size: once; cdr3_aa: CATQKSGLSYNEQFF; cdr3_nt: TGTGCCACTCAGAAGAGCGGGCTCTCCTACAATGAGCAGTTCTTC
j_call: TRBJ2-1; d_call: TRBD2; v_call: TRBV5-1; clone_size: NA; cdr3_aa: CASSWTLAGGYNEQFF; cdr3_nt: TGCGCCAGCAGCTGGACCCTAGCGGGAGGCTACAATGAGCAGTTCTTC
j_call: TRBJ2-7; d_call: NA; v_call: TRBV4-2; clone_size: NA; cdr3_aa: CASSQQGGWAYEQYF; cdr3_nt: TGTGCCAGCAGCCAGCAGGGGGGATGGGCCTACGAGCAGTACTTC
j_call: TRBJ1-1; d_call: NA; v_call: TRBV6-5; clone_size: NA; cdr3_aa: CASREGNTEAFF; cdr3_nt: TGTGCCAGCCGGGAGGGGAACACTGAAGCTTTCTTT
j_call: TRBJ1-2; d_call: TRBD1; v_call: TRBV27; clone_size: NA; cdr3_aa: CASSSQGAFYGYTF; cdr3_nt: TGTGCCAGCAGTTCACAGGGGGCGTTCTATGGCTACACCTTC
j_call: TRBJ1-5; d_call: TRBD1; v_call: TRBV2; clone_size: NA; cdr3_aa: CASSARDRGGQPQHF; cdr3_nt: TGTGCCAGCAGTGCCCGGGACAGGGGGGGTCAGCCCCAGCATTTT
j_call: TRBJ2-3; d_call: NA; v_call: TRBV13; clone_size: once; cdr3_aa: CASSPRAYPTDTQYF; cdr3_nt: TGTGCCAGCAGCCCCAGGGCGTACCCCACAGATACGCAGTATTTT
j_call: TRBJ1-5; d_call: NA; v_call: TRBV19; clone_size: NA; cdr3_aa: CASSIASRSNQPQHF; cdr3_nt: TGTGCCAGTAGTATAGCCAGCAGGAGCAATCAGCCCCAGCATTTT
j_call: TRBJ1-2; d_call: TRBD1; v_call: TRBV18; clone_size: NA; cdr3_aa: CASSLDRVYGYTF; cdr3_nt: TGTGCCAGCTCATTGGACAGGGTCTATGGCTACACCTTC
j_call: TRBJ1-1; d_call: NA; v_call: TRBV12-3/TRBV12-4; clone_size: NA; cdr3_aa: CASRQVWGTEAFF; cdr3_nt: TGTGCCAGCCGACAGGTTTGGGGCACTGAAGCTTTCTTT
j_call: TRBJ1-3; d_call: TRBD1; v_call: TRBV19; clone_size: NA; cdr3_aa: CASSIPRTGRPDGNTIYF; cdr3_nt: TGTGCCAGTAGTATACCGAGGACAGGTCGGCCGGATGGAAACACCATATATTTT
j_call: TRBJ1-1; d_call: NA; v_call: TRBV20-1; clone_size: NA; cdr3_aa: CSAKTGTEAFF; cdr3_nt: TGCAGTGCTAAGACGGGGACTGAAGCTTTCTTT
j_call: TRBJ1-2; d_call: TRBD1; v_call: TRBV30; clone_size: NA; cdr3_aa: CAWSVPRQGNYGYTF; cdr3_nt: TGTGCCTGGAGTGTACCCCGACAGGGCAACTATGGCTACACCTTC
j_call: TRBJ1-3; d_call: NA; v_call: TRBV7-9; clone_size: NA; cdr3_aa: CASSLEENRNTIYF; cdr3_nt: TGTGCCAGCAGCTTAGAGGAGAACCGAAACACCATATATTTT
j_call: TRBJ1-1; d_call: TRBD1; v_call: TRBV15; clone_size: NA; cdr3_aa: CATSRTGEGTEAFF; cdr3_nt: TGTGCCACCAGTCGGACAGGGGAAGGAACTGAAGCTTTCTTT
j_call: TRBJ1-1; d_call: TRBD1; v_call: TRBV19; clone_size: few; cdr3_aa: CASDRGTGGTTEAFF; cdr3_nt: TGTGCCAGTGACCGTGGGACAGGGGGTACCACTGAAGCTTTCTTT
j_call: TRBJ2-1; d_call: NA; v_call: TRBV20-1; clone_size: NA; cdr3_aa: CSASSRGTYNEQFF; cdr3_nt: TGCAGTGCTAGTAGCCGAGGCACCTACAATGAGCAGTTCTTC
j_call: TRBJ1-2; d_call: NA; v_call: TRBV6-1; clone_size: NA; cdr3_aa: CASSDNREGYTF; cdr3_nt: TGTGCCAGCAGTGACAACAGGGAAGGCTACACCTTC
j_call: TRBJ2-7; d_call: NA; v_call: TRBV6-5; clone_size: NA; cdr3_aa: CASRSSGRGTYEQYF; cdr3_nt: TGTGCCAGCAGGAGTAGCGGAAGAGGTACCTACGAGCAGTACTTC
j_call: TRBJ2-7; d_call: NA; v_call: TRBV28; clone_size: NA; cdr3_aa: CASSFTSPTYEQYF; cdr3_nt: TGTGCCAGCAGTTTTACTTCACCTACCTACGAGCAGTACTTC
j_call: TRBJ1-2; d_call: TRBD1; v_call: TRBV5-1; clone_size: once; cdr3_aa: CASSLATGGIPGYTF; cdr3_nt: TGCGCCAGCAGCTTGGCAACAGGGGGAATTCCTGGCTACACCTTC
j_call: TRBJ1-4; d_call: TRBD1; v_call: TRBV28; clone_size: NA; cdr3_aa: CASSLPGGTYEKLFF; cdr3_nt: TGTGCCAGCAGTTTGCCAGGGGGCACTTACGAAAAACTGTTTTTT
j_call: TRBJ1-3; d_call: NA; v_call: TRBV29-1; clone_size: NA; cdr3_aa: CSVLTGISGNTIYF; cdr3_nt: TGCAGCGTTCTAACAGGGATCTCTGGAAACACCATATATTTT
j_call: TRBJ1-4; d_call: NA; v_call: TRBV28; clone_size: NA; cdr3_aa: CASRTRGSFEKLFF; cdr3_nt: TGTGCCAGCAGGACCCGAGGGTCTTTTGAAAAACTGTTTTTT
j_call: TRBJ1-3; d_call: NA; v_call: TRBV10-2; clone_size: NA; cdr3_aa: CASRAQVSGNTIYF; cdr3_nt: TGCGCCAGCAGGGCACAGGTCTCTGGAAACACCATATATTTT